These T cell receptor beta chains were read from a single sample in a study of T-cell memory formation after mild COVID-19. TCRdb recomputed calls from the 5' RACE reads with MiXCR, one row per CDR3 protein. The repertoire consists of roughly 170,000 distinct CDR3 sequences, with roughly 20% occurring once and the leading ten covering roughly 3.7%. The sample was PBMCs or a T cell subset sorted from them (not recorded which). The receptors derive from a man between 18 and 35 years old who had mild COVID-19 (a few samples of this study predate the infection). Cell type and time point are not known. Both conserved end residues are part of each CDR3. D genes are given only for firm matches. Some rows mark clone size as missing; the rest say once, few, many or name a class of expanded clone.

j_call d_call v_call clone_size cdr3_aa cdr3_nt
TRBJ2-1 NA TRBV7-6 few CASSPGTSNEQFF TGTGCCAGCAGCCCCGGGACCAGCAATGAGCAGTTCTTC
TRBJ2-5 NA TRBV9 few CASSVAVGETQYF TGTGCCAGCAGCGTAGCTGTGGGAGAGACCCAGTACTTC
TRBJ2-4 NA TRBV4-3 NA CASSPAWGYSLAKNIQYF TGCGCCAGCAGCCCAGCCTGGGGGTATAGCCTAGCCAAAAACATTCAGTACTTC
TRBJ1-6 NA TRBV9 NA CASSSGVGLGSPLHF TGTGCCAGCAGCTCAGGGGTAGGGCTAGGGTCACCCCTCCACTTT
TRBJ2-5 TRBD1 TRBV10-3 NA CAIKQDREETQYF TGTGCCATCAAGCAGGACAGGGAAGAGACCCAGTACTTC
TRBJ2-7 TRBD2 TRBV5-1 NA CASSLEASGRGYEQYF TGCGCCAGCAGCTTGGAGGCTAGCGGGCGGGGGTACGAGCAGTACTTC
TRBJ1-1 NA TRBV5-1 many CASSLTTGFEAFF TGCGCCAGCAGCTTGACCACAGGGTTTGAAGCTTTCTTT
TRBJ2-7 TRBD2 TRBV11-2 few CASSPQLAGTYEQYF TGTGCCAGCAGCCCTCAACTAGCGGGGACCTACGAGCAGTACTTC
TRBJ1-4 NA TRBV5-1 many CASSPIGPATNEKLFF TGCGCCAGCAGCCCGATCGGACCGGCAACTAATGAAAAACTGTTTTTT
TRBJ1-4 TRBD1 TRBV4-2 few CASSQETTGTGNEKLFF TGTGCCAGCAGCCAAGAGACGACCGGGACAGGAAATGAAAAACTGTTTTTT
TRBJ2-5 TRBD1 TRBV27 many CASSTRGRETQYF TGTGCCAGCAGTACCAGGGGGCGGGAGACCCAGTACTTC
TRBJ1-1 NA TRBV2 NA CASRATSGTEAFF TGTGCCAGCAGAGCGACCAGTGGGACTGAAGCTTTCTTT
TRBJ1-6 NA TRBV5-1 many CASSLKQDSPLHF TGCGCCAGCAGCTTAAAACAGGATTCACCCCTCCACTTT
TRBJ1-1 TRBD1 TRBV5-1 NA CASSADRQNTEAFF TGCGCCAGCAGCGCGGACAGGCAGAACACTGAAGCTTTCTTT
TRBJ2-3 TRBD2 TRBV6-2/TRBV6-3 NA CASSSWTSRTDTQYF TGTGCCAGCAGTTCCTGGACTAGCCGCACAGATACGCAGTATTTT
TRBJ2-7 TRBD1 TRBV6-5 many CASSYGQGVSYEQYF TGTGCCAGCAGTTACGGGCAGGGGGTCTCCTACGAGCAGTACTTC
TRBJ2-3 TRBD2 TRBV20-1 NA CSAALAGAGDTQYF TGCAGTGCTGCCCTAGCGGGGGCCGGAGATACGCAGTATTTT
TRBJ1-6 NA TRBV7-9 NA CASSLYRDNSPLHF TGTGCCAGCAGCTTATACAGGGATAATTCACCCCTCCACTTT
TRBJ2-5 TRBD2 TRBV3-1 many CASSLSGTRETQYF TGTGCCAGCAGCCTTAGCGGGACACGAGAGACCCAGTACTTC
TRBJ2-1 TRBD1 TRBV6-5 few CASSGRQGEQFF TGTGCCAGCAGCGGGAGACAGGGGGAGCAGTTCTTC
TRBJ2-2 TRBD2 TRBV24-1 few CATSLRDYPNTGELFF TGTGCCACCAGTCTAAGGGACTACCCGAACACCGGGGAGCTGTTTTTT
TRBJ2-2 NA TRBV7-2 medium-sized CASSLSTSSTGELFF TGTGCCAGCAGCTTAAGTACTAGCAGCACCGGGGAGCTGTTTTTT
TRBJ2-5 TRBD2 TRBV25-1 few CASSWGGKETQYF TGTGCCAGCAGCTGGGGGGGGAAAGAGACCCAGTACTTC
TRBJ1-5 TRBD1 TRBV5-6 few CASSLTGGGNQPQHF TGTGCCAGCAGTCTTACAGGGGGCGGCAATCAGCCCCAGCATTTT
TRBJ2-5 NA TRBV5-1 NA CASMEVVQETQYF TGCGCCAGCATGGAGGTGGTCCAAGAGACCCAGTACTTC
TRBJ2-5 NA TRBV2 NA CASSEYRGETQYF TGTGCCAGCAGTGAATATCGGGGAGAGACCCAGTACTTC
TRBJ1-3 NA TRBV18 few CASSKDGPNTIYF TGTGCCAGCTCAAAGGACGGCCCGAACACCATATATTTT
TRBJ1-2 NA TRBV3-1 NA CASSLPGQGNGYTF TGTGCCAGCAGCCTCCCGGGACAAGGAAATGGCTACACCTTC
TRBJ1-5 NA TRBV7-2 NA CASSPEIYSNQPQHF TGTGCCAGCAGCCCCGAGATCTATAGCAATCAGCCCCAGCATTTT
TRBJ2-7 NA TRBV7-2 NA CASSSGPGVYEQYF TGTGCCAGCAGTTCAGGACCGGGAGTATACGAGCAGTACTTC
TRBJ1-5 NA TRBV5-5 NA CASPRNPGESNNQPQHF TGTGCCAGCCCACGAAACCCAGGCGAATCAAACAATCAGCCCCAGCATTTT
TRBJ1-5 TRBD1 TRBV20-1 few CSAKTDRVWDQPQHF TGCAGTGCTAAAACCGACAGGGTCTGGGATCAGCCCCAGCATTTT
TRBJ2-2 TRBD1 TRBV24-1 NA CATSDAGQGIGELFF TGTGCCACCAGTGACGCCGGACAGGGGATCGGGGAGCTGTTTTTT
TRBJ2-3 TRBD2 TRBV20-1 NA CSARTPGLAGDTQYF TGCAGTGCTAGAACGCCGGGACTAGCAGGGGATACGCAGTATTTT
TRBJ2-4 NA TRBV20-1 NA CSARAITGLQAKNIQYF TGCAGTGCTAGAGCTATTACGGGGCTCCAAGCCAAAAACATTCAGTACTTC
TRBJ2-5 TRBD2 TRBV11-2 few CASRPSHGKRGIQETQYF TGTGCCAGCAGGCCCTCCCATGGAAAGCGGGGGATACAAGAGACCCAGTACTTC
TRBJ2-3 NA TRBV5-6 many CASSWVMGGGTDTQYF TGTGCCAGCAGCTGGGTCATGGGCGGGGGCACAGATACGCAGTATTTT
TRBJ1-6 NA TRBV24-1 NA CATSDSAAGSSYNSPLHF TGTGCCACCAGTGATTCAGCGGCGGGGAGCTCCTATAATTCACCCCTCCACTTT
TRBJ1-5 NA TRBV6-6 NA CASNPQGVLNQPQHF TGTGCCAGCAATCCACAGGGTGTCCTTAATCAGCCCCAGCATTTT
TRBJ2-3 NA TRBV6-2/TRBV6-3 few CASSDSVTDTQYF TGTGCCAGCAGTGACAGCGTCACAGATACGCAGTATTTT
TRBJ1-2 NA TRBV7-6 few CASRGYRGGYTF TGTGCCAGCAGGGGGTATAGGGGCGGCTACACCTTC
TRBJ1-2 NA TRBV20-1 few CSAMAAMYYGYTF TGCAGTGCTATGGCAGCAATGTACTATGGCTACACCTTC
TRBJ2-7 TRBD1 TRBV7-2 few CASSTGQGYYEQYF TGTGCCAGCAGCACGGGACAGGGGTACTACGAGCAGTACTTC
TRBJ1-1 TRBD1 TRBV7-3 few CASSPGQETEAFF TGTGCCAGCAGCCCGGGACAGGAGACTGAAGCTTTCTTT
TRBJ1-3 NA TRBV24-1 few CATRGSGNTIYF TGTGCCACGCGGGGGTCGGGAAACACCATATATTTT
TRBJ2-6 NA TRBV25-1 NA CASSELQGRNGANVLTF TGTGCCAGCAGTGAATTGCAGGGGCGCAATGGGGCCAACGTCCTGACTTTC
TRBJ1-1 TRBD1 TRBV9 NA CASSPRQGTTEAFF TGTGCCAGCAGCCCCCGACAGGGTACCACTGAAGCTTTCTTT
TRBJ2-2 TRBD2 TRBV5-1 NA CASSLALAGAGELFF TGCGCCAGCAGCTTAGCCCTAGCGGGGGCCGGGGAGCTGTTTTTT
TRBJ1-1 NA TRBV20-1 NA CSARDGKEMNTEAFF TGCAGTGCTAGAGATGGGAAGGAAATGAACACTGAAGCTTTCTTT
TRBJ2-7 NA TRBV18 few CASSPPSPSVYEQYF TGTGCCAGCTCACCACCGTCCCCTAGTGTATATGAGCAGTACTTC
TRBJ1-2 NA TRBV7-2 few CASSSQGDYGYTF TGTGCCAGCAGCTCCCAGGGTGACTATGGCTACACCTTC
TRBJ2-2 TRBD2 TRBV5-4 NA CASSLAGTYTGELFF TGTGCCAGCAGCCTAGCGGGGACCTACACCGGGGAGCTGTTTTTT
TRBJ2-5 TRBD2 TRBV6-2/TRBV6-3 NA CASSQAGGQETQYF TGTGCCAGCAGCCAAGCGGGGGGACAAGAGACCCAGTACTTC
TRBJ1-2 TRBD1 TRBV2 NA CASSQDRGRYGYTF TGTGCCAGCAGTCAGGACAGGGGACGGTATGGCTACACCTTC